One sample yielded the 13 T cell receptor beta chains listed below, sequenced in a study of cytomegalovirus exposure and HLA in healthy donors. The PCR employed 60 Vbeta primers together with 13 Jbeta primers. Produced via immunoSEQ multiplex PCR; TCRdb's table is partial and in-frame only. The top ten hold approximately 2.5% of the sample, which has 250,000 to 350,000 clones, about 66% seen once. The sample taken for sequencing was PBMCs. The receptors were sampled from a female donor in good health and CMV-seronegative.

CDR3 nucleotide sequence: TGTGCCAGCAGCTTAGATTGGCGGGAGAGTAATGAGCAGTTCTTC. This gives the protein CASSLDWRESNEQFF. This sequence joins TRBV11-2 and TRBJ2-1; 7 bases map to TRBD2. Trimming took 0 bases from V and 7 from J; bases not matched to a gene: 6. Germline V lookup: CDR1 SGHAT, CDR2 FQNNGV. The CDR3 is 15 residues long.

This clone was counted between two and nine times. V gene TRBV7-9 combines with J gene TRBJ1-2; D is unresolved. This CDR3 comprises 14 residues. V shed 4 bases and J shed 7 bases, with 16 bases lying between them. Per the germline V gene, CDR1 is SEHNR and CDR2 is FQNEAQ (reference sequence). The chain's CDR3 is CASSSTTGRSGYTF. Here the CDR3 DNA reads TGTGCCAGCAGCTCCACGACGGGTAGGAGTGGCTACACCTTC. Based on the CDR3 plus reference TRBV7-9 and TRBJ1-2, the full variable domain is DTGVSQNPRHKITKRGQNVTFRCDPISEHNRLYWYRQTLGQGPEFLTYFQNEAQLEKSRLLSDRFSAERPKGSFSTLEIQRTEQGDSAMYLCASSSTTGRSGYTFGSGTRLTVV.

The CDR3 region has the DNA TGTGCCACCAGCAGAGACGGGGGAACCGGGGAGCTGTTTTTT. Amino acid sequence: CATSRDGGTGELFF. The chain employs TRBV15 and TRBJ2-2; weak D call: TRBD2 (6 bases). V shed 0 bases and J shed 5 bases, with 7 bases lying between them. The germline CDR1 and CDR2 sequences are LNHNV and YYDKDF (reference sequence). This CDR3 has 14 residues.

There are a few counts of this clone. The chain links TRBV28 to TRBJ2-5; 7 bases match TRBD1. The J call may be wrong; the DNA end is better matched by TRBJ2-7. The CDR3 loop spans 16 amino acids. Germline V lookup: CDR1 MDHEN, CDR2 SYDVKM. CDR3 in DNA: TGTGCCAGCAGTTCTCCGACAGGGAACCTCCTCTACGAGCAGTACTTC. Translation: CASSSPTGNLLYEQYF.

CDR3 DNA sequence: TGCGCCAGCAGCTCCCTTGGCGGGGGTTACGAGCAGTACTTC. Translated, it gives CASSSLGGGYEQYF. The genes are TRBV5-1 and TRBJ2-7, with 7 bases lining up with TRBD2. The junction had 7 bases not matched to a gene; V was cut back by 3 bases and J by 4 bases. Germline CDR1 reads SGHRS; CDR2 reads YFSETQ. The CDR3 has 14 residues. The full variable domain, completed using reference TRBV5-1 and TRBJ2-7, is KAGVTQTPRYLIKTRGQQVTLSCSPISGHRSVSWYQQTPGQGLQFLFEYFSETQRNKGNFPGRFSGRQFSNSRSEMNVSTLELGDSALYLCASSSLGGGYEQYFGPGTRLTVT.

The chain recombines TRBV10-3 with TRBJ2-5; TRBD2 agrees at 13 bases. The CDR3 contains 17 residues. Germline values: CDR1 ENHRY, CDR2 SYGVKD. After removal of 2 bases from V and 2 bases from J, the junction contained 5 bases not matched to a gene. The chain's CDR3 is CAISEPAGLAGQETQYF. CDR3 coding DNA: TGTGCCATCAGTGAGCCTGCGGGACTAGCGGGACAAGAGACCCAGTACTTC.

V usage is TRBV19 and J usage is TRBJ2-1; TRBD2 matches at 9 bases. The germline V gene encodes CDR1 LNHDA and CDR2 SQIVND (reference sequence). V lost 0 bases, J lost 7 bases, and 7 bases stayed unmatched. There are 16 residues in the CDR3. In DNA, the CDR3 is TGTGCCAGTAGTATAGAAGGCGGGAGGGGGGGGAATGAGCAGTTCTTC. It translates to CASSIEGGRGGNEQFF.

This clone showed up just a few times. The chain employs TRBV14 and TRBJ2-1; TRBD1 is a possible D gene (6 bases). CDR1 is SGHDN, CDR2 FVKESK, per germline. V lost 6 bases and J 9 bases, leaving 15 bases between the germline ends. The CDR3 consists of 13 residues. CDR3 DNA: TGTGCCAGCAGTTTAGTACAGGGCGGTGAGCAGTTCTTC. Residues: CASSLVQGGEQFF. The variable domain in full, completed from reference TRBV14 and TRBJ2-1, reads EAGVTQFPSHSVIEKGQTVTLRCDPISGHDNLYWYRRVMGKEIKFLLHFVKESKQDESGMPNNRFLAERTGGTYSTLKVQPAELEDSGVYFCASSLVQGGEQFFGPGTRLTVL.

V is TRBV11-1 and J is TRBJ2-3; possibly TRBD2 for D (6 bases). V was shortened by 1 base and J by 6 bases, with 11 bases between the two germline ends. The CDR3 runs 14 residues. CDR1 and CDR2 from the germline V gene are SGHAT and FQDESV (reference sequence). The CDR3 nucleotides are TGTGCCAGCAGCTTAGGCGGGGTAAAGGATACGCAGTATTTT. It encodes CASSLGGVKDTQYF.

V is TRBV10-3 and J is TRBJ2-3; 8 bases line up with TRBD1. This CDR3 is built from 15 residues. With V trimmed by 2 bases and J by 2 bases, 3 bases remained unmatched. In germline, CDR1 is ENHRY, CDR2 SYGVKD. CDR3 bases: TGTGCCATCAGTGAGCGGACAGGGATCACAGATACGCAGTATTTT. Translating gives CAISERTGITDTQYF.

The chain employs TRBV7-9 and TRBJ1-3, with D unresolved. The CDR3 is made up of 16 amino acids. V dropped 1 base and J dropped 4 bases, with 14 bases sitting between them. Germline loops: CDR1 SEHNR, CDR2 FQNEAQ (reference sequence). Here the CDR3 DNA reads TGTGCCAGCAGCTTAGTGGGCCAAGACCCCGGAAACACCATATATTTT. This codes for CASSLVGQDPGNTIYF.

The rearrangement joins TRBV18 to TRBJ2-3, with TRBD2 as a possible D gene (6 bases). Germline V gene data show CDR1 as KGHSH and CDR2 as LQKENI. The CDR3 covers 15 residues. Trimming removed 5 bases at V and 1 base at J, with 13 bases between. This CDR3 reads CASSAGRGRTDTQYF. CDR3 nucleotides: TGTGCCAGCTCAGCGGGGCGGGGCCGCACAGATACGCAGTATTTT. The full variable domain, completed using reference TRBV18 and TRBJ2-3, is NAGVMQNPRHLVRRRGQEARLRCSPMKGHSHVYWYRQLPEEGLKFMVYLQKENIIDESGMPKERFSAEFPKEGPSILRIQQVVRGDSAAYFCASSAGRGRTDTQYFGPGTRLTVL.

The chain carries TRBV7-3 and TRBJ2-1, with TRBD1 as a possible D gene (6 bases). The CDR3 has 16 residues. Trimming removed 2 bases from V and 9 bases from J, with 20 bases in between. CDR1 SGHTA and CDR2 FQGTGA come from the germline V gene. The CDR3 reads CASSLGQTTTLSEQFF. CDR3 bases: TGTGCCAGCAGCTTAGGACAGACGACCACCCTGAGTGAGCAGTTCTTC.